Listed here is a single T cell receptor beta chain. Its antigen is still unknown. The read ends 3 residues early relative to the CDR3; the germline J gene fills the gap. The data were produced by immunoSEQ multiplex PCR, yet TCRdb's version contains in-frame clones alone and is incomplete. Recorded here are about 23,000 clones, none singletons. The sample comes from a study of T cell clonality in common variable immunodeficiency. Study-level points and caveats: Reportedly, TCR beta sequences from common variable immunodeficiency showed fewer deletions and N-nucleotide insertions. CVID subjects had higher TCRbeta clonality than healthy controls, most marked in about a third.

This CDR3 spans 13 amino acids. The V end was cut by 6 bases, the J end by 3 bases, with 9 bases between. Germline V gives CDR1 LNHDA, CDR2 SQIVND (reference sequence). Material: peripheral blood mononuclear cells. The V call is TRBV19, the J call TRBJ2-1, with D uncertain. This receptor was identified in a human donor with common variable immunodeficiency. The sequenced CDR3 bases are TGTGCCAGTAGGATAAACGGCTACAATGAG. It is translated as CASRINGYNE. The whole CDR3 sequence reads CASRINGYNEQFF.